These 7 T cell receptor beta chains share one sample of origin, sequenced in a study of blood T cell repertoires in COVID-19. Repertoires were generated with immunoSEQ multiplex PCR, while TCRdb's copy carries only in-frame clones and drops some. The sample lists roughly 30,000 clones, approximately 89% occurring once. The sample consisted of peripheral blood. These receptors all come from a man at least 80 years old with acute or convalescent COVID-19.

V and J are TRBV30 and TRBJ2-1; D possibly corresponds to TRBD1 (5 bases). CDR3 length: 15 residues. The germline CDR1 and CDR2 sequences are GTSNPN and SVGIG (reference sequence). The V end was cut by 1 base, the J end by 8 bases, with 18 bases between. CDR3 nucleotides: TGTGCCTGGAGTGCTGCCAGGGTGGAGATGGATGAGCAGTTCTTC. Its translation: CAWSAARVEMDEQFF. The full variable domain, its missing parts supplied by reference TRBV30 and TRBJ2-1, is SQTIHQWPATLVQPVGSPLSLECTVEGTSNPNLYWYRQAAGRGLQLLFYSVGIGQISSEVPQNLSASRPQDRQFILSSKKLLLSDSGFYLCAWSAARVEMDEQFFGPGTRLTVL.

This rearrangement joins TRBV7-9 to TRBJ2-1; the D is unclear. The CDR3 is made up of 12 amino acids. V was cut by 2 bases and J by 5 bases, with 4 bases left in between. The germline V gene has CDR1 SEHNR and CDR2 FQNEAQ (reference sequence). For the CDR3, the DNA is TGTGCCAGCAGCTTACCCGACAATGAGCAGTTCTTC. This encodes CASSLPDNEQFF. Together with reference TRBV7-9 and TRBJ2-1, the CDR3 gives the full variable domain: DTGVSQNPRHKITKRGQNVTFRCDPISEHNRLYWYRQTLGQGPEFLTYFQNEAQLEKSRLLSDRFSAERPKGSFSTLEIQRTEQGDSAMYLCASSLPDNEQFFGPGTRLTVL.

The chain combines TRBV7-9 with TRBJ2-3; D not resolved. Trimming took 3 bases from V and 0 from J, leaving 7 bases between them. The length of the CDR3 is 14 residues. Germline values: CDR1 SEHNR, CDR2 FQNEAQ (reference sequence). The CDR3 reads CASSFKASTDTQYF. The CDR3 bases are TGTGCCAGCAGCTTTAAAGCTAGCACAGATACGCAGTATTTT.

This chain joins TRBV25-1 and TRBJ2-3; 13 bases align to TRBD2. The CDR3 runs to 17 residues. CDR1 is MGHDK and CDR2 is SYGVNS in the germline V gene. Trimming at V came to 8 bases and at J to 5 bases, leaving 13 bases not matched to a gene. CDR3 in DNA: TGTGCCAGCCAACCCTTTTCAGGACTAGCGGGAGTAGATACGCAGTATTTT. It yields the protein CASQPFSGLAGVDTQYF.

The genes are TRBV11-3 and TRBJ2-1; 12 bases are a match to TRBD2. Germline V gives CDR1 SGHNT, CDR2 YENEEA. The CDR3 consists of 15 residues. V shed 5 bases and J 9 bases; nucleotides not matched to a gene: 8. CDR3 coding DNA: TGTGCCAGCAGCAAGACTAGCGGGAGTTATATTGAGCAGTTCTTC. This codes for CASSKTSGSYIEQFF.

The CDR3 DNA follows: TGTGCCATCAGTGAAGGGAGCTCTGGAAACACCATATATTTT. Its protein product is CAISEGSSGNTIYF. The rearrangement links TRBV10-3 to TRBJ1-3; D ambiguous. The germline gives CDR1 ENHRY, CDR2 SYGVKD. The CDR3 is 14 residues long. V lost 3 bases, J lost 0 bases, and 6 bases lay in between.

The V gene is TRBV2, the J gene TRBJ1-5; 11 positions agree with TRBD1. The CDR3 is made up of 15 amino acids. Trimming took 6 bases from V and 1 from J; bases not matched to a gene: 2. Germline CDR1 SNHLY, CDR2 FYNNEI. The CDR3 DNA sequence: TGTGCCAGCAGGGGGGACAGGGGGAGCAATCAGCCCCAGCATTTT. Its protein is CASRGDRGSNQPQHF. The variable domain in full, completed from reference TRBV2 and TRBJ1-5, reads EPEVTQTPSHQVTQMGQEVILRCVPISNHLYFYWYRQILGQKVEFLVSFYNNEISEKSEIFDDQFSVERPDGSNFTLKIRSTKLEDSAMYFCASRGDRGSNQPQHFGDGTRLSIL.